The 7 T cell receptor beta chains in this list originate from one sample, sequenced in a study of read filtering for tumor transcriptome and immune sequencing. The library was built from around 0.4 ug RNA with molecular barcoded adaptors for alpha/delta and beta/gamma chains. MiXCR, applied by TCRdb to the reads, yields one record per CDR3 protein. Of under 50,000 distinct CDR3 sequences listed, about an eighth are singletons. Sample: a population of CD138-negative cells sorted from bone marrow. These TCRs come from a donor at least 40 years old with multiple myeloma.

With respect to this clonotype: It may be a read error: a sequence one base away is much more abundant. This chain links TRBV5-1 with TRBJ2-7, with 8 bases identical to TRBD1. Germline V gives CDR1 SGHRS, CDR2 YFSETQ. The CDR3 is made up of 14 amino acids. Here the CDR3 DNA reads TGCGCCAGCAGCTTGGAGGACAGGGCTTACGGGCAGTACTTC. Translated: CASSLEDRAYGQYF.

V and J are TRBV28 and TRBJ2-1, with 14 bases that match TRBD2. The V segment lost 4 bases and the J segment 9 bases; nucleotides outside the gene matches: 8. This CDR3 region has 16 residues. The germline V gene encodes CDR1 MDHEN and CDR2 SYDVKM. The CDR3 coding sequence is TGTGCCAGCAGTTCCCAGACTAGCGGGAGGGCCGGTGAGCAGTTCTTC. Amino acids: CASSSQTSGRAGEQFF.

About this clonotype itself: The CDR3 carries no conserved terminal phenylalanine or tryptophan, so it likely arises from a read error. V usage is TRBV28 and J usage is TRBJ2-1, with D unclear. Germline-derived CDR1 and CDR2 are MDHEN and SYDVKM. The CDR3 is made up of 11 amino acids. V lost 7 bases and J lost 5, with 6 bases in between. CDR3 bases: TGTGCCAGCATTTGGAACAATGAGCAGTTCTCC. Translated: CASIWNNEQFS.

On this clonotype itself: It may be a read error: a sequence one base away is much more abundant. The chain recombines TRBV7-2 with TRBJ2-7; TRBD1 agrees at 7 bases. The CDR3 is 13 amino acids. The trim removed 8 bases at V and 2 bases at J, leaving 6 bases unmatched. Germline loops: CDR1 SGHTA, CDR2 FQGNSA. CDR3 residues: CASCLGTAYEQYF. The CDR3 nucleotides read TGTGCCAGCTGCCTCGGGACAGCCTACGAGCAGTACTTC. Full variable domain (rest looked up from reference TRBV7-2 and TRBJ2-7): GAGVSQSPSNKVTEKGKDVELRCDPISGHTALYWYRQSLGQGLEFLIYFQGNSAPDKSGLPSDRFSAERTGGSVSTLTIQRTQQEDSAVYLCASCLGTAYEQYFGPGTRLTVT.

This clonotype was seen at least ten times. J is TRBJ2-5 and V is TRBV11-1; no clear D. Germline CDR1 and CDR2: SGHAT and FQDESV (reference sequence). V shed 2 bases and J shed 5 bases, with 18 bases lying between them. This CDR3 contains 16 residues. The CDR3 DNA follows: TGTGCCAGCAGCTTAAGACGGCCTTCACTGAGGGAGACCCAGTACTTC. Protein product: CASSLRRPSLRETQYF.

In its sample, this clonotype was seen once. Its ends do not fully match the called genes, so a read error is possible. This sequence joins TRBV11-2 and TRBJ2-5; no clear D gene. Germline values: CDR1 SGHAT, CDR2 FQNNGV. CDR3 length: 14 amino acids. The CDR3 DNA reads TGTGCCGGCAGCCCAAACTGGGACCAAGAGACCCAGTACTTC. Residues: CAGSPNWDQETQYF. Based on the CDR3 plus reference TRBV11-2 and TRBJ2-5, the full variable domain is EAGVAQSPRYKIIEKRQSVAFWCNPISGHATLYWYQQILGQGPKLLIQFQNNGVVDDSQLPKDRFSAERLKGVDSTLKIQPAKLEDSAVYLCAGSPNWDQETQYFGPGTRLLVL.

This clonotype has only one observation. The gene calls are TRBV2 and TRBJ2-3; TRBD1 matches 7 bases. The CDR3 spans 16 residues. Unmatched junction bases numbered 14, after V lost 10 bases and J lost 1 base. The germline V gene has CDR1 SNHLY and CDR2 FYNNEI. In nucleotides, the CDR3 is TGTGCCACCCTTTTGCCCGGGACAGCTGGCACAGATACGCAGTATTTT. Its protein product is CATLLPGTAGTDTQYF.